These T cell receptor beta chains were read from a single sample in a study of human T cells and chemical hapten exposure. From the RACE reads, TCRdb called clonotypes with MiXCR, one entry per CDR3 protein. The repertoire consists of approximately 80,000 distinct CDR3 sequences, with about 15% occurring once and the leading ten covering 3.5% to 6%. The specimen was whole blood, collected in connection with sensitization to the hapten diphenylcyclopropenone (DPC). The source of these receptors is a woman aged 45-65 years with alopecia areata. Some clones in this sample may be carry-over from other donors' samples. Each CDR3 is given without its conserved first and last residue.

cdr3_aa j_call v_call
ASSLYSDGLNTEAF TRBJ1-1 TRBV7-6
SVTDNEAF TRBJ1-1 TRBV29-1
SARDPIYGYT TRBJ1-2 TRBV20-1
ASSSHGVGELF TRBJ2-2 TRBV7-2
ASSPGQYNEQF TRBJ2-1 TRBV11-2
SARGTASGANVLT TRBJ2-6 TRBV20-1
ASSQDGLATETQY TRBJ2-5 TRBV4-2
ASSLEQGWTPLH TRBJ1-6 TRBV7-9
ASRASDRVRSPLH TRBJ1-6 TRBV27
SVVRGSGNTIY TRBJ1-3 TRBV29-1
ASSGQTHQPQH TRBJ1-5 TRBV6-6
ASSLEYGGLHEQF TRBJ2-1 TRBV5-4
ASSSGLAGGPGSTDTQY TRBJ2-3 TRBV7-9
ASSVPGQRYEQY TRBJ2-7 TRBV27
ASSPPTGGFSEAF TRBJ1-1 TRBV27
SASGGRANTGELF TRBJ2-2 TRBV20-1
ASTDKNTGELF TRBJ2-2 TRBV14
ASSSQGPKNTGELF TRBJ2-2 TRBV7-6
ASSHPYATSGIQETQY TRBJ2-5 TRBV4-1
ASSQLGTGGTEAF TRBJ1-1 TRBV3-1
ASSGGAGPYNEQF TRBJ2-1 TRBV9
ASSLARAGGGYT TRBJ1-2 TRBV7-8
ASSPGSAGNTIY TRBJ1-3 TRBV12-3/TRBV12-4
ASSLRNVEQF TRBJ2-1 TRBV6-2/TRBV6-3
SARIAGGLTYEQY TRBJ2-7 TRBV20-1
ASSRQGTREQY TRBJ2-7 TRBV6-6
ASSPGLAGSTDTQY TRBJ2-3 TRBV18
SARAGQGFLRQY TRBJ2-7 TRBV20-1
ASSRGNTDTQY TRBJ2-3 TRBV28
ASSATGKYNEQF TRBJ2-1 TRBV6-2/TRBV6-3
ASRGGSYNEQF TRBJ2-1 TRBV28
ASSITGERTEAF TRBJ1-1 TRBV12-3/TRBV12-4
ASSLRLASGEQY TRBJ2-7 TRBV12-3/TRBV12-4
ASSGTVWESF TRBJ2-1 TRBV6-1
SARDIEDQPLH TRBJ1-6 TRBV20-1
ASSPGRDNEQF TRBJ2-1 TRBV18
ASSLKGGTGRQETQY TRBJ2-5 TRBV3-1
ASSPRKGQGSGNTIY TRBJ1-3 TRBV18
ATSRVPGLLNTEAF TRBJ1-1 TRBV15
ASSLGTGGNYEQY TRBJ2-7 TRBV3-1
ASSNWASGTLEQY TRBJ2-7 TRBV11-2
ASSSGTSVYNEQF TRBJ2-1 TRBV7-9
ASSGASLSYEQY TRBJ2-7 TRBV7-2
ASSPRKETQY TRBJ2-5 TRBV7-6
AISENQSNSPLH TRBJ1-6 TRBV10-3
ASSPPFASGSQEQY TRBJ2-7 TRBV9
ASSKAAATFYGYT TRBJ1-2 TRBV12-3/TRBV12-4
ASSLSGRDNSPLH TRBJ1-6 TRBV7-9
ASSLMRATEAF TRBJ1-1 TRBV11-3
ARKEYNEQF TRBJ2-1 TRBV2
ASVRDKRATEAF TRBJ1-1 TRBV6-5
ASRTTGPPDTQY TRBJ2-3 TRBV28
ASSERRTGFRETQY TRBJ2-5 TRBV18
ASSQNRGENSPLH TRBJ1-6 TRBV3-1
ASRGGQETQY TRBJ2-5 TRBV7-9
ASSLPQNTEAF TRBJ1-1 TRBV6-6
ASSLLFYGSDSYNEQF TRBJ2-1 TRBV7-8
ASSLSRGNEQF TRBJ2-1 TRBV11-1